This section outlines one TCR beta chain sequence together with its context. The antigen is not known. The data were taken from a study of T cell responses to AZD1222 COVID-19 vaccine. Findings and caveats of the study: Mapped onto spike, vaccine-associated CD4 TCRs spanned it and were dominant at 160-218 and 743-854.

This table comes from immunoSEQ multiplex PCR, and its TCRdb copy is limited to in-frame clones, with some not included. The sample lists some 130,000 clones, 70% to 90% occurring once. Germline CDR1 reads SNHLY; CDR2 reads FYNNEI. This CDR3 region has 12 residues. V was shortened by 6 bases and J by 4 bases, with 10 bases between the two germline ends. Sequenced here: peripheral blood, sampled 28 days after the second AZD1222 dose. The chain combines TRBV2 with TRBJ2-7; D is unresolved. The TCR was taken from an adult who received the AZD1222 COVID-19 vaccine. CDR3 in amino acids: CASRLGPYEQYF. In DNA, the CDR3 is TGTGCCAGCAGGTTGGGTCCTTACGAGCAGTACTTC.